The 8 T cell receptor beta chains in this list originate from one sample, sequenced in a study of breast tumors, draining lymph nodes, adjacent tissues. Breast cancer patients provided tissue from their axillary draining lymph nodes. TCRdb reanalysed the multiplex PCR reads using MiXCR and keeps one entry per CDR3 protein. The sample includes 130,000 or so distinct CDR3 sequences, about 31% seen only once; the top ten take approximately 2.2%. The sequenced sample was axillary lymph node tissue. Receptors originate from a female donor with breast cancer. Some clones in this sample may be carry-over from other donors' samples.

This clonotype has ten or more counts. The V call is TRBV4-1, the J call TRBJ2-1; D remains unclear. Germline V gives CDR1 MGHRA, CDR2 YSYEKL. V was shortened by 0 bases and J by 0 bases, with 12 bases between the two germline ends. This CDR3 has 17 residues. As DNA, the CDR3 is TGCGCCAGCAGCCAAGATTCCCCCGTTCTCTCCTACAATGAGCAGTTCTTC. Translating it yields CASSQDSPVLSYNEQFF.

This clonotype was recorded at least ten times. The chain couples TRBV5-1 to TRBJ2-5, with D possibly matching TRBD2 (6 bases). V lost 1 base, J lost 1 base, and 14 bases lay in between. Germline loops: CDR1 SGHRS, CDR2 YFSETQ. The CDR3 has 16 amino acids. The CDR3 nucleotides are TGCGCCAGCAGCTTGCTTGCGGGGTCAGGCCAAGAGACCCAGTACTTC. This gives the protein CASSLLAGSGQETQYF.

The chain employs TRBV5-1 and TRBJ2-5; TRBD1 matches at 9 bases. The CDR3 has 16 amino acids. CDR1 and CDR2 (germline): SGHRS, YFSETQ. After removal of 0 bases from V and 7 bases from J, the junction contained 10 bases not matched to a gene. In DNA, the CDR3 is TGCGCCAGCAGCTTGGCCCCAACAGGGGGCTCGGGGACCCAGTACTTC. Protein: CASSLAPTGGSGTQYF.

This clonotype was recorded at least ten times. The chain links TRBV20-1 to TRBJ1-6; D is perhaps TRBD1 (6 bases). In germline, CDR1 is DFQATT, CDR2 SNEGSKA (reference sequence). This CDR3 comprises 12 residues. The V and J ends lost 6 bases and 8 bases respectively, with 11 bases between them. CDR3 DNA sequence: TGCAGTGCAGGGGGGGCAGATTCACCCCTCCACTTT. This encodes CSAGGADSPLHF.

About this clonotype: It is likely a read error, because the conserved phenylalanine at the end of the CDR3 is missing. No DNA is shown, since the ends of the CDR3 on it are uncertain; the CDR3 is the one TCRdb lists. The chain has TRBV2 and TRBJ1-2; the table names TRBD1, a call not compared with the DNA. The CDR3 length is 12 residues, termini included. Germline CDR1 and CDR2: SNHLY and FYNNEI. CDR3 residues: CASSLTGIGNTI.

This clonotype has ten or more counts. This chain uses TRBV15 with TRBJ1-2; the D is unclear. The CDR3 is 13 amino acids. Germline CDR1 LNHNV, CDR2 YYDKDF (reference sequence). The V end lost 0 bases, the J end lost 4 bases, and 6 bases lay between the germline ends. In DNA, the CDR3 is TGTGCCACCAGCAGAGAACAGAGCTATGGCTACACCTTC. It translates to CATSREQSYGYTF.

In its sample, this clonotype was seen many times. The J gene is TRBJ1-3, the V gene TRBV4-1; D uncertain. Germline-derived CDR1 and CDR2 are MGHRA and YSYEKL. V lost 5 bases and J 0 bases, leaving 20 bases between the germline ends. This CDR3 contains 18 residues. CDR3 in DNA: TGCGCCAGCAGCGCCTCGGGCGGGAGAATCTCCTCTGGAAACACCATATATTTT. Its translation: CASSASGGRISSGNTIYF.

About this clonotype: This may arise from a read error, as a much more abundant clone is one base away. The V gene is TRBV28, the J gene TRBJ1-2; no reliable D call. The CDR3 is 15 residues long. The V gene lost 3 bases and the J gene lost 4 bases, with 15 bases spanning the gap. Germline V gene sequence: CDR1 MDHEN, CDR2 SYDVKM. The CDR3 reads CASSFEGWQAYGYTF. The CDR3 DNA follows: TGTGCCAGCAGTTTCGAGGGTTGGCAGGCCTATGGCTACACCTTC.